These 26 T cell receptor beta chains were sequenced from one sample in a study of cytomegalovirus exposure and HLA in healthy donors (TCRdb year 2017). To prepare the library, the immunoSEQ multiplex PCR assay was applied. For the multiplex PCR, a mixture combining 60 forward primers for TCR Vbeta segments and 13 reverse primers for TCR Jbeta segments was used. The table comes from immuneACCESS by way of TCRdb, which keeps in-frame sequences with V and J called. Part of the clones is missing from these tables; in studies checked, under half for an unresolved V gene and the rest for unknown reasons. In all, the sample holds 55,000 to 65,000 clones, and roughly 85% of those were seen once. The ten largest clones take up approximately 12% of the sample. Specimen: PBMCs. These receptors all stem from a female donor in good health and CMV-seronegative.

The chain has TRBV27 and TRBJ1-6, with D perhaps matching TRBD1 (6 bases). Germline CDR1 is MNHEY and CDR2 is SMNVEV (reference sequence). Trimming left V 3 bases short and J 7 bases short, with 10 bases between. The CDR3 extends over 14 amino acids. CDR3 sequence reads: CASSFYRENSPLHF. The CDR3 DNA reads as TGTGCCAGCAGTTTTTACAGGGAAAATTCACCCCTCCACTTT.

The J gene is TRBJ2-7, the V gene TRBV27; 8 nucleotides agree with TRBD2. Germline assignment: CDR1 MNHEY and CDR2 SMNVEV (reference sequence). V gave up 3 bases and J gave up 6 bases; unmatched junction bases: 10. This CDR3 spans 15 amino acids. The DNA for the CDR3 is TGTGCCAGCAGTTTCGCGACTAGCGCGACCTCCGAGCAGTACTTC. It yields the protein CASSFATSATSEQYF.

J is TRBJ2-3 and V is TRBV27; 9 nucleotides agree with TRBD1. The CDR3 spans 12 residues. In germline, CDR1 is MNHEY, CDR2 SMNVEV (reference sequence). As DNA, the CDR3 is TGTGGCACAGGGGGCGGGAGAGACAAGCAGTATTTT. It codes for CGTGGGRDKQYF.

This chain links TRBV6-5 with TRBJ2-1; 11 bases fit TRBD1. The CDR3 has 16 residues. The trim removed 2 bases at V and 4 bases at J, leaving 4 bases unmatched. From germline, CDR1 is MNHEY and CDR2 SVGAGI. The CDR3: CASSYTGTGGYNEQFF. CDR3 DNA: TGTGCCAGCAGTTACACCGGGACAGGGGGTTACAATGAGCAGTTCTTC.

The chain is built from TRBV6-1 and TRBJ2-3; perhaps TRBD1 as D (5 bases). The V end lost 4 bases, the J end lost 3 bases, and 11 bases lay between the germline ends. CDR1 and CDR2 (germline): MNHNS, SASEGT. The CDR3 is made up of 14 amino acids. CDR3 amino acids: CASSAQVGTDTQYF. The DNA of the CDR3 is TGTGCCAGCAGTGCACAGGTAGGAACAGATACGCAGTATTTT.

CDR3 DNA sequence: TGCGCCAGCAGCTTGCGGACAGGGACCTACGAGCAGTACTTC. It translates to CASSLRTGTYEQYF. The rearrangement links TRBV5-1 to TRBJ2-7; 8 bases map to TRBD1. Trimming at V came to 1 base and at J to 2 bases, leaving 2 bases not matched to a gene. This CDR3 has 14 amino acids. Per germline, CDR1 SGHRS and CDR2 YFSETQ. The full variable domain, completed using reference TRBV5-1 and TRBJ2-7, is KAGVTQTPRYLIKTRGQQVTLSCSPISGHRSVSWYQQTPGQGLQFLFEYFSETQRNKGNFPGRFSGRQFSNSRSEMNVSTLELGDSALYLCASSLRTGTYEQYFGPGTRLTVT.

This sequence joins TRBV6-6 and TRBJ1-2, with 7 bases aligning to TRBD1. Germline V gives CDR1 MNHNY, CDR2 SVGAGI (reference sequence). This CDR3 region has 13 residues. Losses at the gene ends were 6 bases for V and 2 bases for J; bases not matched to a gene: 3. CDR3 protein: CASSPGQNYGYTF. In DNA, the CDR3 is TGTGCCAGCAGCCCGGGACAGAACTATGGCTACACCTTC.

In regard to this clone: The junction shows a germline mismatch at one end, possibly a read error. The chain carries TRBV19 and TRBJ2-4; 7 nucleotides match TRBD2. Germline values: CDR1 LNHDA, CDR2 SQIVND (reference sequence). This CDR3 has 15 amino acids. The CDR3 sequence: CASRGRGASKNSQYF. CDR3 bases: TGTGCCAGTCGGGGGAGGGGAGCGTCCAAAAACAGTCAGTACTTC.

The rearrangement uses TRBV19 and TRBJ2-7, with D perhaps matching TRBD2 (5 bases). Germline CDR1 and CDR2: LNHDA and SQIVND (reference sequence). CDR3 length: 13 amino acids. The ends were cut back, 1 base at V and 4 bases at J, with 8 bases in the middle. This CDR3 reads CASSIGGKYEQYF. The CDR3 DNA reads TGTGCCAGTAGTATAGGAGGGAAATACGAGCAGTACTTC.

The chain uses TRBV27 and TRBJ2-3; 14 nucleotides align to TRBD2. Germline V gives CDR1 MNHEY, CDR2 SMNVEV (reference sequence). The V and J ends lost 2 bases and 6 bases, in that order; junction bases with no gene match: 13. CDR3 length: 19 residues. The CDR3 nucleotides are TGTGCCAGCAGTTTAGGGGCTCGGACTAGCGGGGGGACGGGCGATACGCAGTATTTT. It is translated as CASSLGARTSGGTGDTQYF.

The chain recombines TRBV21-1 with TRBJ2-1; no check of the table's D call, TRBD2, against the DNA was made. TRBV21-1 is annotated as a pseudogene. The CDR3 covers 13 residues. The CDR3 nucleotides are TGTGCCAGCAGCAAAGCTGAGTGCAATGAGCAGTTCTTC. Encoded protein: CASSKAECNEQFF.

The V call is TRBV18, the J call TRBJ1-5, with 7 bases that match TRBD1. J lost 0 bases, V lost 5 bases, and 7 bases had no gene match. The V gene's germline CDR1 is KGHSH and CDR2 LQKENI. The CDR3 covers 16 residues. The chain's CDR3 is CASSTRDSYSNQPQHF. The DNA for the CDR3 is TGTGCCAGCTCAACACGGGACAGTTATAGCAATCAGCCCCAGCATTTT.

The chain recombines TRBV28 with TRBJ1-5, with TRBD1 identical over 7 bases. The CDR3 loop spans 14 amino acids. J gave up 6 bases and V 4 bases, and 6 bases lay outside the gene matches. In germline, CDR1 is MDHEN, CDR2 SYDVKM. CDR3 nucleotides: TGTGCCAGCAGTTCGACAGGGCAGGGTCAGCCCCAGCATTTT. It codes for CASSSTGQGQPQHF.

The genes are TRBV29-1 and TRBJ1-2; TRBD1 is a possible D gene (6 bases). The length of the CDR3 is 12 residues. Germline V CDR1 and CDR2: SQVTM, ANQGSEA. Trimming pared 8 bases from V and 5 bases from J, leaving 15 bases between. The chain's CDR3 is CSHIPGVYGYTF. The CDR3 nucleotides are TGCAGCCACATCCCAGGGGTTTATGGCTACACCTTC.

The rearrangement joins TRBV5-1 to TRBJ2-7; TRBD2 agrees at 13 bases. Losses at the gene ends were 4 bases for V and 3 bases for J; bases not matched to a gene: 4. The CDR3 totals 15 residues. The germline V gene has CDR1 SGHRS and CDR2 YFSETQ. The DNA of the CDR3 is TGCGCCAGCAGCCGCGGGACTAGCGGGGACTACGAGCAGTACTTC. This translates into CASSRGTSGDYEQYF.

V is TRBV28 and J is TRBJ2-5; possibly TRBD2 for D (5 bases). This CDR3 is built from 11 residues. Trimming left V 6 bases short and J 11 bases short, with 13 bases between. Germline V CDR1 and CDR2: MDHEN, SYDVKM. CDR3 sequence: CASRDGWEQYF. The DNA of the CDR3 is TGTGCCAGCAGGGACGGGTGGGAGCAGTACTTC.

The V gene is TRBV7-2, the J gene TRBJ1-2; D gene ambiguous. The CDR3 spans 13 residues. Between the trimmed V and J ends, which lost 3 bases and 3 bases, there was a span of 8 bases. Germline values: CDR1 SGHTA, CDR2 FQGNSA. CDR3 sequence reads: CASSLDGDYGYTF. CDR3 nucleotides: TGTGCCAGCAGCTTGGACGGGGACTATGGCTACACCTTC.

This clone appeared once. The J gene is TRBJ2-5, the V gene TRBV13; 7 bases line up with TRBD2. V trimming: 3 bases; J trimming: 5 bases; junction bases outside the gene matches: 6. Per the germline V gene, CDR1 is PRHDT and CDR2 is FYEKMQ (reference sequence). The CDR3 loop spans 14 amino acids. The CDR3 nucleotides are TGTGCCAGCAGCTTGGCGGGGGTGGAGGAGACCCAGTACTTC. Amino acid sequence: CASSLAGVEETQYF.

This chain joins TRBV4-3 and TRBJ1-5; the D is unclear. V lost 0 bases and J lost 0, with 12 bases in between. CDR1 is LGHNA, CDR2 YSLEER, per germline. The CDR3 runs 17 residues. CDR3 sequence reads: CASSQDFRRLSNQPQHF. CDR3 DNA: TGCGCCAGCAGCCAAGATTTCCGCAGGCTTAGCAATCAGCCCCAGCATTTT.

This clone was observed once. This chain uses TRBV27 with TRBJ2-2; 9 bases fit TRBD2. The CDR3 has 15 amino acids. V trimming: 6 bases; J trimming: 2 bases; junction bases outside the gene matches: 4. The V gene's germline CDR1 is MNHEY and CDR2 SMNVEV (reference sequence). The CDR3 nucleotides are TGTGCCAGCAGGACGGGACTAGCCAACACCGGGGAGCTGTTTTTT. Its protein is CASRTGLANTGELFF.

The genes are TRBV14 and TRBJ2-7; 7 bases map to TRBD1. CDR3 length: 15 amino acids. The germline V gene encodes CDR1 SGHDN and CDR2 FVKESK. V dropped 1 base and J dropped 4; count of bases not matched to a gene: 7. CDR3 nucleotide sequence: TGTGCCAGCAGCCAAGTTAGGGGGCCCCTATACGAGCAGTACTTC. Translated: CASSQVRGPLYEQYF.

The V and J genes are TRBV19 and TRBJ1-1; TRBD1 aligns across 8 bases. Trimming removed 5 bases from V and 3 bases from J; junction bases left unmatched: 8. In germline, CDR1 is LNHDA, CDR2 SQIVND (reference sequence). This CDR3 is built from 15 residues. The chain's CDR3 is CASSSPGQVHTEAFF. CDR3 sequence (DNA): TGTGCCAGTAGTTCTCCGGGACAGGTCCACACTGAAGCTTTCTTT.

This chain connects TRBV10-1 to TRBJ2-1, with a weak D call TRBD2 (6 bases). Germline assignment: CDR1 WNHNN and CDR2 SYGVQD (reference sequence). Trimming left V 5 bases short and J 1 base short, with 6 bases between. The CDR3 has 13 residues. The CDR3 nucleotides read TGCGCCAGCAGTAGCGGGTCCTACAATGAGCAGTTCTTC. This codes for CASSSGSYNEQFF.

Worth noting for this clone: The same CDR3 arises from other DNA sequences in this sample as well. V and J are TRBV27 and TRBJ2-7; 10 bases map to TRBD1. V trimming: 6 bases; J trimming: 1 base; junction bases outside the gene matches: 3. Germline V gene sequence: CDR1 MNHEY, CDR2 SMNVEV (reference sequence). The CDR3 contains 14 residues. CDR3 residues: CASSLGQGSYEQYF. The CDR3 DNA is TGTGCCAGCAGCCTGGGACAGGGGTCCTACGAGCAGTACTTC.

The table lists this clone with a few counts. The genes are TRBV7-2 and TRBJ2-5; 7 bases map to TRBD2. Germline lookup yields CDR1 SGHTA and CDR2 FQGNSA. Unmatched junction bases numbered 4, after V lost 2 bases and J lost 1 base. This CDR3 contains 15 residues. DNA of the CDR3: TGTGCCAGCAGCTTACGAAGCGGGATCCAAGAGACCCAGTACTTC. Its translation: CASSLRSGIQETQYF.

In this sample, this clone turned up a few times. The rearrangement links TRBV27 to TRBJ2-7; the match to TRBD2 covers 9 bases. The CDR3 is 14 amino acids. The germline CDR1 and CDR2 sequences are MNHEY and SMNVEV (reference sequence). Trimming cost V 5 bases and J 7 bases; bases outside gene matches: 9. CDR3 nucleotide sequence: TGTGCCAGCAGTCCAAGGACTAGCGCTGGGGAGCAGTACTTC. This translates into CASSPRTSAGEQYF.